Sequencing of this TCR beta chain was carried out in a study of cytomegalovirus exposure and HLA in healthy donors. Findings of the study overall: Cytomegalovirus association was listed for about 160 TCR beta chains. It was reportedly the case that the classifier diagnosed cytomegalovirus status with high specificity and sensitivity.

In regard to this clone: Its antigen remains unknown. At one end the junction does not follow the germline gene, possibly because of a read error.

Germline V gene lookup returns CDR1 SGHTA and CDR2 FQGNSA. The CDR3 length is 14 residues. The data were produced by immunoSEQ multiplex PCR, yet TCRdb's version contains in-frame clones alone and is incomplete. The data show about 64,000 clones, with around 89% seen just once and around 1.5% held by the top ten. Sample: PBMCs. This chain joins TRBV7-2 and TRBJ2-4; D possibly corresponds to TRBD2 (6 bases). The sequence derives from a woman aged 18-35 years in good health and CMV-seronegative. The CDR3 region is CASSLEPPGVASDF. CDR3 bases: TGTGCCAGCAGCTTAGAACCACCGGGGGTTGCGTCGGACTTC.